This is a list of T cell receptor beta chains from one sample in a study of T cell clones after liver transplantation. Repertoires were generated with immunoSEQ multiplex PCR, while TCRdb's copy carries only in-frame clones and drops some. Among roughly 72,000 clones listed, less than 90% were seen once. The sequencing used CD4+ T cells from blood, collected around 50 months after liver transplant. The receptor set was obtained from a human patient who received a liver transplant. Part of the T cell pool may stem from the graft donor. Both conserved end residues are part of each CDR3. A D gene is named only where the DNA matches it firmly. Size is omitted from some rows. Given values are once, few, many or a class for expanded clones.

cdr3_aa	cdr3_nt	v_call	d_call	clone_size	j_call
CASSPPGTAGNTIYF	TGTGCCAGCAGCCCTCCCGGGACAGCAGGAAACACCATATATTTT	TRBV7-2	TRBD1	-	TRBJ1-3
CASSSAGNTEAFF	TGTGCCAGCAGCTCAGCAGGGAACACTGAAGCTTTCTTT	TRBV7-9	-	-	TRBJ1-1
CASSETWGDEQYF	TGTGCCAGCAGTGAAACGTGGGGAGACGAGCAGTACTTC	TRBV6-5	-	-	TRBJ2-7
CASSFGRGGETQYF	TGTGCCAGCAGCTTCGGCCGCGGTGGGGAGACCCAGTACTTC	TRBV5-8	-	-	TRBJ2-5
CASSLAGAGGYTF	TGTGCCAGCAGCTTGGCGGGGGCCGGGGGCTACACCTTC	TRBV5-6	-	once	TRBJ1-2
CASSRSGSGANVLTF	TGTGCCAGCAGCCGAAGTGGCTCTGGGGCCAACGTCCTGACTTTC	TRBV7-9	-	-	TRBJ2-6
CASSLDRGTGNTIYF	TGTGCCAGCAGCTTAGACAGAGGCACTGGAAACACCATATATTTT	TRBV7-9	-	-	TRBJ1-3
CASSQEVEFGASDLYEQYF	TGCGCCAGCAGCCAAGAAGTAGAGTTTGGGGCGAGCGATCTCTACGAGCAGTACTTC	TRBV4-3	-	-	TRBJ2-7
CASSYGTGEKLFF	TGTGCCAGCAGTTACGGGACAGGGGAAAAACTGTTTTTT	TRBV6-5	TRBD1	-	TRBJ1-4
CASSPVSQVSNQPQHF	TGTGCCAGCTCACCAGTCAGTCAAGTTAGCAATCAGCCCCAGCATTTT	TRBV18	-	-	TRBJ1-5
CASSIDQSGAGKLFF	TGTGCCAGTAGTATAGACCAGTCGGGAGCGGGAAAACTGTTTTTT	TRBV19	-	-	TRBJ1-4
CASSISPQAVYEQYF	TGTGCCAGTAGTATTTCTCCCCAGGCCGTCTACGAGCAGTACTTC	TRBV19	-	once	TRBJ2-7
CASTPRTSGRVDTQYF	TGTGCCAGCACCCCCCGGACTAGCGGGAGAGTGGATACGCAGTATTTT	TRBV5-4	TRBD2	-	TRBJ2-3
CASSRSAGHYEQYF	TGTGCCAGCAGCCGTTCGGCAGGGCACTACGAGCAGTACTTC	TRBV14	-	-	TRBJ2-7
CASSIRDRGSTEAFF	TGCGCCAGCAGCATCCGGGACAGGGGCAGCACTGAAGCTTTCTTT	TRBV5-1	TRBD1	once	TRBJ1-1
CASSARRVSTDTQYF	TGTGCCAGCAGCGCAAGAAGGGTTAGCACAGATACGCAGTATTTT	TRBV7-2	-	-	TRBJ2-3
CASSFSEVRHEQYF	TGTGCCAGCAGCTTTTCTGAGGTACGTCACGAGCAGTACTTC	TRBV13	-	-	TRBJ2-7
CATTLQSNSPLHF	TGTGCCACTACTTTACAGTCTAATTCACCCCTCCACTTT	TRBV10-3	-	-	TRBJ1-6
CASSQDSGGGAQNRADTQYF	TGCGCCAGCAGCCAAGATTCCGGCGGGGGGGCGCAAAATCGGGCAGATACGCAGTATTTT	TRBV4-3	TRBD2	-	TRBJ2-3
CASSAGAGAYNEQFF	TGTGCCAGCAGCGCAGGGGCGGGGGCCTACAATGAGCAGTTCTTC	TRBV9	-	-	TRBJ2-1
CAWSASGGGYEQYF	TGTGCCTGGAGTGCGAGCGGGGGGGGCTACGAGCAGTACTTC	TRBV30	TRBD2	-	TRBJ2-7
CASSLVQGTDNSPLHF	TGCGCCAGCAGCTTGGTCCAGGGGACAGACAATTCACCCCTCCACTTT	TRBV5-1	TRBD1	-	TRBJ1-6
CASSWDMAGYEQYF	TGTGCCAGCAGTTGGGACATGGCAGGCTACGAGCAGTACTTC	TRBV5-8	-	-	TRBJ2-7
CASSIAGGIGQETQYF	TGTGCCAGCAGCATAGCGGGAGGGATAGGCCAAGAGACCCAGTACTTC	TRBV7-3	TRBD2	-	TRBJ2-5
CASSGGYRDYSAKNIQYF	TGTGCCAGTAGTGGGGGATATCGAGATTATTCGGCCAAAAACATTCAGTACTTC	TRBV19	-	-	TRBJ2-4
CASSYGRGDTGELFF	TGTGCCAGCAGTTACGGGCGAGGCGACACCGGGGAGCTGTTTTTT	TRBV6-6	-	once	TRBJ2-2
CASSLEVGDTQYF	TGTGCCAGCAGCTTGGAGGTCGGAGATACGCAGTATTTT	TRBV5-6	-	-	TRBJ2-3
CASSVGPSEGGQYF	TGTGCCAGCAGCGTCGGGCCATCCGAGGGGGGGCAGTATTTT	TRBV9	-	once	TRBJ2-3
CASTVWVGGELFF	TGTGCCAGCACTGTATGGGTCGGCGGGGAGCTGTTTTTT	TRBV6-1	-	-	TRBJ2-2
CASSQVPGLAGEPYEQYF	TGCGCCAGCAGCCAAGTTCCTGGACTAGCGGGAGAGCCCTACGAGCAGTACTTC	TRBV4-1	TRBD2	-	TRBJ2-7
CASSPPGGPNTGELFF	TGTGCCAGCAGCCCCCCTGGGGGACCGAACACCGGGGAGCTGTTTTTT	TRBV5-4	-	-	TRBJ2-2
CASSFAGGGETQYF	TGTGCCAGCAGCTTCGCGGGGGGTGGGGAGACCCAGTACTTC	TRBV5-6	TRBD2	-	TRBJ2-5
CASKLELARPGNF	TGTGCCAGCAAGCTAGAACTAGCGCGCCCTGGGAATTTT	TRBV6-1	TRBD2	once	TRBJ2-3
CASSIEWDQPQHF	TGTGCCAGTAGTATAGAATGGGATCAGCCCCAGCATTTT	TRBV19	-	-	TRBJ1-5
CASSTGGFRSGANVLTF	TGTGCCAGCAGTACCGGGGGCTTTAGGTCTGGGGCCAACGTCCTGACTTTC	TRBV28	-	-	TRBJ2-6
CASSRTGVDEKLFF	TGTGCCAGCAGTCGGACAGGGGTAGATGAAAAACTGTTTTTT	TRBV28	TRBD1	-	TRBJ1-4
CASSPDWGQDTGYTF	TGTGCCAGCAGCCCGGATTGGGGGCAGGATACAGGCTACACCTTC	TRBV4-2	-	-	TRBJ1-2
CASSDLRGTAETFF	TGTGCCAGCAGTGACCTGAGGGGGACAGCCGAGACTTTCTTT	TRBV28	TRBD1	-	TRBJ1-1
CASSVRPLQETQYF	TGTGCCAGCAGTGTCAGGCCCCTCCAAGAGACCCAGTACTTC	TRBV2	-	-	TRBJ2-5
CASSALTATYEQYF	TGTGCCAGCAGCGCCTTAACTGCCACTTACGAGCAGTACTTC	TRBV5-6	-	once	TRBJ2-7
CASYSGGPSYNEQFF	TGTGCCAGCTACTCAGGGGGTCCTAGCTACAATGAGCAGTTCTTC	TRBV7-2	TRBD1	-	TRBJ2-1
CASSLVSTVNEQFF	TGTGCCAGCAGCTTGGTCTCAACAGTTAATGAGCAGTTCTTC	TRBV5-4	-	-	TRBJ2-1
CASSPSGRAVDTQYF	TGTGCCAGCTCTCCCAGCGGGAGGGCGGTAGATACGCAGTATTTT	TRBV27	TRBD2	-	TRBJ2-3
CASSQDLGDTQYF	TGCGCCAGCAGCCAAGATTTGGGGGATACGCAGTATTTT	TRBV4-3	-	-	TRBJ2-3
CASSSPGTGGGINEQFF	TGTGCCAGTAGTAGTCCCGGGACAGGGGGCGGCATTAATGAGCAGTTCTTC	TRBV19	TRBD1	-	TRBJ2-1
CASRLREGTGELFF	TGCGCCAGCAGACTCCGGGAAGGTACCGGGGAGCTGTTTTTT	TRBV4-1	-	-	TRBJ2-2
CASSIRQDNSVNYGYTF	TGTGCCAGCAGCATCCGACAGGATAATTCTGTTAACTATGGCTACACCTTC	TRBV7-8	-	-	TRBJ1-2
CATQMGGYEQYF	TGTGCCACCCAGATGGGGGGCTACGAGCAGTACTTC	TRBV28	-	-	TRBJ2-7
CASSLRRTGGGTDTQYF	TGTGCCAGCAGCTTACGACGGACAGGGGGCGGCACAGATACGCAGTATTTT	TRBV7-3	TRBD1	-	TRBJ2-3
CASSARARAEQYF	TGCGCCAGCAGCGCAAGGGCGAGGGCCGAGCAGTACTTC	TRBV5-1	-	-	TRBJ2-7
CASSFQPLITEYHSGANVLTF	TGCGCCAGCAGCTTCCAACCCCTTATAACAGAATACCACTCTGGGGCCAACGTCCTGACTTTC	TRBV5-1	-	-	TRBJ2-6
CASSQLAPSPNEQFF	TGTGCCAGCAGCCAGCTAGCGCCGAGTCCTAATGAGCAGTTCTTC	TRBV7-2	-	-	TRBJ2-1
CASSQGLAGANEQFF	TGTGCCAGCTCACAGGGTTTAGCGGGGGCCAATGAGCAGTTCTTC	TRBV18	TRBD2	-	TRBJ2-1
CASSPGVTGGYTF	TGTGCCAGCAGCCCCGGGGTGACGGGGGGCTACACCTTC	TRBV4-2	-	few	TRBJ1-2
CAWSSRGGADTQYF	TGTGCCTGGAGCTCCAGGGGAGGGGCAGATACGCAGTATTTT	TRBV30	-	-	TRBJ2-3
CASSPQTVLNEKLFF	TGTGCCAGTAGTCCACAGACTGTGCTTAATGAAAAACTGTTTTTT	TRBV19	-	-	TRBJ1-4
CASSTTSGGTDTQYF	TGTGCCAGTAGTACTACTAGCGGGGGCACAGATACGCAGTATTTT	TRBV19	TRBD2	-	TRBJ2-3
CASSVETSGGGEQYF	TGTGCCAGCAGCGTAGAAACTAGCGGGGGAGGGGAGCAGTACTTC	TRBV9	TRBD2	once	TRBJ2-7
CASSSQDEQFF	TGTGCCAGCAGCTCTCAGGATGAGCAGTTCTTC	TRBV5-8	-	-	TRBJ2-1